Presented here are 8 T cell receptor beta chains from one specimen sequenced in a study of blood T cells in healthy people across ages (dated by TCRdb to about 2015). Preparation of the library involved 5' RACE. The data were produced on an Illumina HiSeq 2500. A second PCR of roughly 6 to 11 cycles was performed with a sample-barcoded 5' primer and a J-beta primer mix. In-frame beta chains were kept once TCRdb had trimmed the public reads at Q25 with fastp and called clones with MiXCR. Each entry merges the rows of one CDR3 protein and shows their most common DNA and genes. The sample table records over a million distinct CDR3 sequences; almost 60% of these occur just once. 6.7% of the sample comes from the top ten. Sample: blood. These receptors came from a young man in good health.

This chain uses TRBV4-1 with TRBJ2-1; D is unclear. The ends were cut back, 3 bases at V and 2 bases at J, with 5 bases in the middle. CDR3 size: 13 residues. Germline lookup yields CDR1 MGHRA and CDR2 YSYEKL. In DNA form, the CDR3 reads TGCGCCAGCAGCCAGACCCCCTACAATGAGCAGTTCTTC. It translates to CASSQTPYNEQFF.

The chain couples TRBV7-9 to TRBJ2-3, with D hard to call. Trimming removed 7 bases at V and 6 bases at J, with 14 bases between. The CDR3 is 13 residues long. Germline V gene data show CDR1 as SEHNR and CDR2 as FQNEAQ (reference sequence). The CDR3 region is CASTKPWVDTQYF. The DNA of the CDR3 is TGTGCCAGCACTAAACCCTGGGTGGATACGCAGTATTTT.

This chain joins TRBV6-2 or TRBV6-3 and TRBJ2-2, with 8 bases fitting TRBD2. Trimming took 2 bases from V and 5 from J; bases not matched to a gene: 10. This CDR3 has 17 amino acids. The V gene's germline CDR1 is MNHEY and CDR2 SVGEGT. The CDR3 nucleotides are TGTGCCAGCAGTTACGTGGCGGGGGGAACGAGGACCGGGGAGCTGTTTTTT. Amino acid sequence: CASSYVAGGTRTGELFF.

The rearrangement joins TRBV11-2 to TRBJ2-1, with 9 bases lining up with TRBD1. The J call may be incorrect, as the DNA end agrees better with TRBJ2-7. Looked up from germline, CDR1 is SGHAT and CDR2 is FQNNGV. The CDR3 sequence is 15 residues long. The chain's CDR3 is CASTHRTGALNEQYF. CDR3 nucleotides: TGTGCCAGCACCCACAGGACAGGGGCGCTCAATGAGCAGTACTTC.

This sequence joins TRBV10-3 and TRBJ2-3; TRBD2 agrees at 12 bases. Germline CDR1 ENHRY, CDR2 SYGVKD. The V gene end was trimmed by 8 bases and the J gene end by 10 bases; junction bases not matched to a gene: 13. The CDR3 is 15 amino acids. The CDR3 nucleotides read TGTGCCATCTTGGCTAGCGGGGGGGCGGACCGAGCGCAGTATTTT. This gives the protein CAILASGGADRAQYF.

The CDR3 region has the DNA TGTGCCAGCAGCCTAGGGACATCTAGGGCCTACGAGCAGTACTTC. Encoded protein: CASSLGTSRAYEQYF. The chain couples TRBV7-9 to TRBJ2-7; tentative D call: TRBD1 (6 bases). Deletions cut 5 bases from V and 2 bases from J, with 16 bases between. The CDR3 has 15 residues. Germline CDR1 reads SEHNR; CDR2 reads FQNEAQ (reference sequence).

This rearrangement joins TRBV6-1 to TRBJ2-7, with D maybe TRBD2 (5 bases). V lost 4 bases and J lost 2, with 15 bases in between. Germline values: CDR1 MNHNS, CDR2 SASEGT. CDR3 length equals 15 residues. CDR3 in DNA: TGTGCCAGCAGTGGCCAGCAAGCGGTACCCTACGAGCAGTACTTC. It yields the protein CASSGQQAVPYEQYF.

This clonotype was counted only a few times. CDR3 nucleotide sequence: TGTGCCAGCAGTCAACTTATGAACACTGAAGCTTTCTTT. This codes for CASSQLMNTEAFF. V gene TRBV6-5 combines with J gene TRBJ1-1; unclear D gene. The length of the CDR3 is 13 residues. Germline CDR1 MNHEY, CDR2 SVGAGI. Trimming took off 5 bases at V and 0 bases at J, with 7 bases between the two ends.